This TCR beta chain was captured in a study of blood T cells in healthy people across ages (dated by TCRdb to between 2014 and 2016). Background on the whole study: In model experiments, template switching captured about one uniquely barcoded TCR beta cDNA molecule for every two T cells. The donors were split into four age groups: young (average approximately 16 years), middle-aged (over 35), aged (around 67) and long-lived (approximately 80). Age-related changes in TCR beta repertoire diversity were measured in the study by deep sequencing normalized with unique cDNA molecular identifiers. To avoid experimental bias, donors of different ages were distributed randomly across sequencing lanes. The study analyzed two additional independent replicas of 1 million unique cDNA reads from the same blood draw for two donors, one aged 18 to 30 and one aged 80 or older.

Concerning this clonotype itself: Its antigen is currently not known. No base quality values were provided; no much bigger clone lies one nucleotide off.

The donors were around 39 Caucasian individuals from Russia, aged about 6 to 100 years, who were systemically healthy. Approximately 11 milliliters of peripheral blood were drawn from each donor into EDTA-treated Vacutainer tubes. Ficoll-Paque density-gradient centrifugation was used to isolate PBMCs, with at least 7 million per sample. Total RNA, at least 6 micrograms per sample, was extracted from PBMCs with Trizol reagent. The percentages of naive CD45RAhigh/CD27high T cells were determined by flow cytometry on a PBMC aliquot from every donor. The library was made by 5' RACE. Instrument on record: Illumina HiSeq 2500. A second PCR of roughly 7 to 11 cycles was performed with a sample-barcoded 5' primer and a J-beta primer mix. A unique molecular identifier was introduced onto each TCR beta cDNA molecule by a template-switch 5' adaptor carrying 12 random nucleotides. At least 2.5 million CDR3-containing paired-end reads were obtained from each sample. All of the RNA was converted into first-strand cDNA using the Mint cDNA synthesis kit, with a TRBC-specific oligonucleotide serving as the primer. All cDNA was treated with uracil-DNA glycosylase and then went through a first 18-cycle PCR with the universal primers M1SS and BC2_uni_R. The study's processing was this. For normalization, 1 million high-quality reads were randomly selected from each sample, with every read carrying a distinct molecular identifier. Instead of being binned into consensus sequences, reads that shared molecular identifiers were thrown out. CDR3 identification, clonotype clustering and error correction used MiTCR with a Q25 quality threshold and the strictest error-elimination algorithm. A nonparametric unseen species model with Euler transformation was used to estimate lower-bound total TCR beta diversity. TCRdb took the public reads, trimmed them with fastp at Q25, ran MiXCR for clone calling and kept in-frame beta chains. Rows are unified per CDR3 protein, each entry keeping the most common DNA and genes. These V and J calls are TCRdb output, not the study's own analysis. This sample gives hundreds of thousands of distinct CDR3 sequences in total; 45% to 50% of them show up just once. The top ten clones comprise roughly 30% of the sample.

The research as a whole found: There was a strong correlation between observed TCR beta diversity and the percentage of naive T cells measured by flow cytometry. The CMV infection status of donors was not known, potentially confounding age-related changes in expanded clonotypes. The long-lived group showed more naive CD4+ T cells, fewer expanded clones and increased TCR diversity than the aged group, suggesting age selection. Observed TCR beta diversity per million T cells fell roughly linearly with age, and a significant reduction was already apparent by age around 40. Estimates of total diversity from one million sequenced T cells were regarded as lower bounds and underestimates. Because profiling used bulk unsorted PBMCs, naive and antigen-experienced compartments could not be compared conclusively.

Reading the germline V gene (reference sequence) gives CDR1 DFQATT and CDR2 SNEGSKA. Reading from cysteine to phenylalanine, the CDR3 counts 15 amino acids. Of the read, only the CDR3 DNA is kept; its 45 bases are in frame from base 1. V has 6 bases trimmed and J has 0 bases trimmed; junction bases matching no gene number 9. Sequences were obtained from blood. The rearranged chain carries TRBV20-1 and TRBJ2-3, with 7 bases matching TRBD2. This TCR was sampled from a woman aged 60-75 years in good health. The CDR3 here reads CSAPLAGESTDTQYF. The bases read TGCAGTGCCCCCCTCGCGGGAGAGAGCACAGATACGCAGTATTTT.